The 24 T cell receptor beta chains given below trace back to one sample, sequenced in a study of CD8+ T cells in alopecia areata (dated by TCRdb to 2017 to 2018). Library prep was done by the immunoSEQ multiplex PCR assay. For TCR sequencing, RNA was extracted from every sample and reverse transcribed into cDNA to serve as template. What TCRdb holds here is the immuneACCESS table cut down to in-frame rearrangements. Part of the clones is not present; checked against another copy, under half of the missing clones reflect an unresolved V gene, and the others are unexplained. This sample was tabulated with more than 250,000 clones, among which there are no singletons. The ten largest clonotypes hold less than 1.5% of the sample. Cells from mouse cutaneous lymph nodes were pooled, stained for CD4, CD8alpha, NKG2D, NKG2ACE and other markers, and then sorted on a BD Influx. Sequencing was performed on CD4+ T cells sorted from a lymph node. These receptors all stem from a C3H/HeJ mouse with alopecia areata. The MHC haplotype carried by mice of this strain is H2-k.

This clone was seen a few times. Gene names follow the mouse nomenclature. The CDR3 extends 4 residues past the end of the read, so its final part is completed from the germline J gene. The V gene is TRBV13-1, the J gene TRBJ2-5, with D perhaps TRBD1 (5 bases). The CDR3 is made up of 13 amino acids. Germline V gene sequence: CDR1 NSHNY, CDR2 SYGAGN. The DNA read from the CDR3 is TGTGCCAGCAGTGAGGGCAGGGCGGAC. Translation: CASSEGRAD. The full CDR3 protein reads CASSEGRADTQYF.

This clone was detected a few times. Gene names refer to mouse genes. The CDR3 end is not reached by the read, which stops 4 residues before it; the germline J gene fills it in. The J gene is TRBJ2-1, the V gene TRBV5, with D tentatively TRBD1 (5 bases). The CDR3 is 13 residues long. In germline, CDR1 is LGHNA, CDR2 YNLKQL (reference sequence). V dropped 3 bases and J dropped 3 bases, with 6 bases sitting between them. The sequenced part of the CDR3 DNA is TGTGCCAGCAGCCACCAGGGCTATGCT. It yields the protein CASSHQGYA. In full, the CDR3 reads CASSHQGYAEQFF.

This clone was observed at least ten times. Genes here carry mouse names. The read stops 4 residues short of the end of the CDR3; the missing end is completed from the germline J gene. The genes are TRBV13-3 and TRBJ2-2; D might be TRBD1 (6 bases). The CDR3 totals 14 residues. V lost 2 bases and J 1 base, leaving 6 bases between the germline ends. From germline, CDR1 is NNHDY and CDR2 SYVADS. CDR3 residues: CASSEDRNTGQLYF. The CDR3 DNA, read in part, is TGTGCCAGCAGTGAGGACAGAAACACCGGG. Full variable domain (remainder filled in from reference TRBV13-3 and TRBJ2-2): EAAVTQSPRSKVAVTGGKVTLSCHQTNNHDYMYWYRQDTGHGLRLIHYSYVADSTEKGDIPDGYKASRPSQENFSLILELASLSQTAVYFCASSEDRNTGQLYFGEGSKLTVL.

This clone came up many times. The genes and germline here are from mouse. The CDR3 end is not reached by the read, which stops 4 residues before it; the germline J gene fills it in. J is TRBJ2-3 and V is TRBV17; TRBD1 agrees at 7 bases. The ends lost 5 bases at V and 2 bases at J; junction bases unmatched: 4. CDR3 length: 14 amino acids. Germline-derived CDR1 and CDR2 are MNHDT and YYDKIL. The sequenced part of the CDR3 DNA is TGTGCTAGCAGTCCCGGGACAGCTGCAGAA. It translates to CASSPGTAAE. The entire CDR3 is CASSPGTAAETLYF.

This clone has a handful of counts. Mouse gene names and germline throughout. The read ends 4 residues shy of where the CDR3 ends; the end is completed using the germline J gene. This rearrangement joins TRBV14 to TRBJ2-5, with 7 positions matching TRBD1. The germline CDR1 and CDR2 sequences are SGHDT and FRDEAV. Trimming cost V 3 bases and J 0 bases; bases outside gene matches: 4. The CDR3 has 15 amino acids. CDR3 bases read: TGTGCCAGCAGTTCCGGGACAGATAACCAAGAC. This encodes CASSSGTDNQD. The CDR3 in full is CASSSGTDNQDTQYF.

For this clone: Gene and germline names: mouse. The read ends 4 residues shy of where the CDR3 ends; the end is completed using the germline J gene. The same CDR3 is also encoded by other DNA sequences in this sample. The chain has TRBV31 and TRBJ2-2; D is possibly TRBD1 (6 bases). Germline V CDR1 and CDR2: GKSSPN, SITVG. The V end lost 2 bases, the J end lost 0 bases, and 10 bases lay between the germline ends. The CDR3 covers 15 residues. The part of the CDR3 DNA that was read is TGTGCCTGGAGTAGAGGGACAACAAACACCGGG. This translates into CAWSRGTTNTG. The complete CDR3 reads CAWSRGTTNTGQLYF.

This clone was seen repeatedly, ten times or more. Mouse names are used for the genes. From the germline J gene comes the end of the CDR3, since the read stops 3 residues before it. This same CDR3 is encoded by further DNA sequences in the sample. V is TRBV1 and J is TRBJ1-6; D is ambiguous. TRBJ1-6 is noted as an ORF with a role that remains uncertain. With 4 bases removed from V and 4 bases from J, the gap between germline ends came to 5 bases. CDR1 NSQYPW and CDR2 LRSPGD come from the germline V gene (reference sequence). The CDR3 covers 13 residues. CDR3 DNA, as far as it was read: TGCACCTGCAGTGACAGATATAATTCGCCC. Encoded protein: CTCSDRYNSP. The full CDR3 is CTCSDRYNSPLYF.

As for this clone: Gene names are mouse gene names. The CDR3 end falls 4 residues outside the read, so it is completed with the germline J gene. V and J are TRBV13-1 and TRBJ2-7; the match to TRBD2 covers 12 bases. Germline CDR1 reads NSHNY; CDR2 reads SYGAGN. This CDR3 region has 16 residues. J lost 0 bases, V lost 3 bases, and 4 bases had no gene match. CDR3: CASSGRLGGRSYEQYF. The CDR3 DNA, read in part, is TGTGCCAGCAGTGGAAGACTGGGGGGGCGCTCCTAT.

This clone was detected a few times. The listed genes are named as in mouse. The read ends 4 residues before the CDR3 terminus; that terminus is restored from the germline J gene. The chain is built from TRBV19 and TRBJ1-1; D remains ambiguous. The CDR3 sequence is 13 residues long. Trimming took 1 base from V and 1 from J, leaving 5 bases between them. Germline V gene lookup returns CDR1 FNHDT and CDR2 SITEND (reference sequence). Partial CDR3 DNA: TGTGCCAGCAGTATAATAGGAAACACA. It specifies CASSIIGNT. The whole CDR3 is CASSIIGNTEVFF.

This clone showed up just a few times. The genes are named according to mouse. Read sequence stops 4 residues before the CDR3 end, and the germline J gene provides the missing end. V gene TRBV14 combines with J gene TRBJ1-1; D may be TRBD1 (6 bases). This CDR3 is 15 amino acids long. Trimming took 4 bases from V and 0 from J, leaving 13 bases between them. The V gene's germline CDR1 is SGHDT and CDR2 FRDEAV. The sequenced part of the CDR3 DNA is TGTGCCAGCAGTCCTACCGGGACAACAAACACA. It codes for CASSPTGTTNT. The entire CDR3 reads CASSPTGTTNTEVFF.

This clone was seen more than once but under ten times. Gene names are mouse gene names. The read finishes 4 residues shy of the CDR3 end, and the germline J gene is used to complete it. This chain joins TRBV19 and TRBJ2-4; no firm D call. From germline, CDR1 is FNHDT and CDR2 SITEND (reference sequence). The V and J ends lost 0 bases and 0 bases respectively, with 11 bases between them. There are 16 residues in the CDR3. Partial CDR3 DNA: TGTGCCAGCAGTATAGCTAACACCCGTAGTCAAAAC. It yields the protein CASSIANTRSQN. The CDR3 reads in full as CASSIANTRSQNTLYF.

In its sample, this clone was seen a few times. The gene names given are mouse names. Read data end 4 residues before the CDR3 end; the end is taken from the germline J gene. In the same sample, other DNA sequences code for this CDR3. This chain connects TRBV13-1 to TRBJ2-5; TRBD2 aligns across 7 bases. Germline-derived CDR1 and CDR2 are NSHNY and SYGAGN. V lost 0 bases to trimming and J lost 3 bases; unmatched junction nucleotides: 1. This CDR3 is 14 amino acids long. The CDR3 bases that were read are TGTGCCAGCAGTGATGACTGGGGACAAGAC. It translates to CASSDDWGQD. The whole CDR3 is CASSDDWGQDTQYF.

This clone was detected only a few times. The gene names given are mouse names. The CDR3 extends 4 residues past the end of the read, so its final part is completed from the germline J gene. The chain combines TRBV19 with TRBJ2-1; perhaps TRBD1 as D (5 bases). Germline-derived CDR1 and CDR2 are FNHDT and SITEND (reference sequence). CDR3 size: 13 residues. V lost 5 bases, J lost 4 bases, and 10 bases lay in between. Partial CDR3 DNA: TGTGCCAGCAGGAGGGGAAGGTATGCT. Translated: CASRRGRYA. The entire CDR3 is CASRRGRYAEQFF.

The table lists this clone with a few counts. Mouse germline and gene names are used. The read terminates 4 residues ahead of where the CDR3 ends, so the germline J gene completes it. This chain joins TRBV5 and TRBJ2-4; 7 bases line up with TRBD2. The CDR3 contains 14 residues. From germline, CDR1 is LGHNA and CDR2 YNLKQL (reference sequence). CDR3 DNA, as far as it was read: TGTGCCAGCAGCCAAATAACTGGGGAAAAC. Translation gives CASSQITGEN. Given in full, the CDR3 is CASSQITGENTLYF.

On this clone: Germline and genes here are mouse. The read is 4 residues too short to cover the CDR3 end, so that end is filled in from the germline J gene. V is TRBV13-3 and J is TRBJ2-3, with TRBD1 identical over 8 bases. This CDR3 is 15 amino acids long. Germline CDR1 reads NNHDY; CDR2 reads SYVADS. V trimming: 2 bases; J trimming: 0 bases; junction bases outside the gene matches: 2. CDR3 sequence reads: CASSETGVSAETLYF. Incomplete CDR3 DNA: TGTGCCAGCAGTGAGACAGGGGTTAGTGCAGAA.

Turning to this clone: Here the gene names and germline are mouse. The read stops 4 residues short of the end of the CDR3; the missing end is completed from the germline J gene. The chain carries TRBV31 and TRBJ2-2; 10 bases are a match to TRBD1. Germline-derived CDR1 and CDR2 are GKSSPN and SITVG. This CDR3 region has 14 residues. The V gene end was trimmed by 7 bases and the J gene end by 4 bases; junction bases not matched to a gene: 6. The CDR3 here is CASSGTGATGQLYF. The sequenced part of the CDR3 DNA is TGTGCCTCATCCGGGACAGGGGCCACCGGG.

In regard to this clone: Genes here carry mouse names. Sequencing ends 4 residues short of the CDR3 end; the germline J gene provides the rest. This rearrangement joins TRBV19 to TRBJ1-1; 10 bases align to TRBD1. The CDR3 is made up of 14 amino acids. Germline lookup yields CDR1 FNHDT and CDR2 SITEND (reference sequence). The CDR3 DNA, read in part, is TGTGCCAGCAGTATCTTGGGACAGGGGCCA. Amino acid sequence: CASSILGQGP. The whole CDR3 sequence reads CASSILGQGPEVFF.

This clone was seen a handful of times. Gene names are mouse gene names. The sequenced fragment ends 4 residues before the CDR3 boundary, so the rest is inferred from the germline J gene. Other DNA sequences within the sample encode an identical CDR3. This chain joins TRBV5 and TRBJ1-2, with D hard to call. The CDR3 runs 14 residues. CDR1 is LGHNA and CDR2 is YNLKQL in the germline V gene (reference sequence). The V end was cut by 0 bases, the J end by 0 bases, with 5 bases between. The CDR3 loop is CASSQDSANSDYTF. Incomplete CDR3 DNA: TGTGCCAGCAGCCAAGACAGTGCAAACTCC.

Comment on this clone: The gene names given are mouse names. The identical CDR3 is also encoded by other nucleotide sequences in the sample. The CDR3 sequence: CASSTGGSYNSPLYF. The sequenced part of the CDR3 DNA is TGTGCCAGCAGTACAGGGGGTTCCTATAATTCGCCC. The chain couples TRBV19 to TRBJ1-6; TRBD1 aligns across 7 bases. The CDR3 end lies 3 residues beyond the end of the read and is filled in from the germline J gene. TRBJ1-6 is an ORF, with its function uncertain. V lost 3 bases to trimming and J lost 0 bases; unmatched junction nucleotides: 0. Germline-derived CDR1 and CDR2 are FNHDT and SITEND (reference sequence). The CDR3 contains 15 residues.

In this sample, this clone turned up a few times. Gene labels here are mouse ones. Read data end 4 residues before the CDR3 end; the end is taken from the germline J gene. This chain connects TRBV29 to TRBJ2-5; no reliable D call. The V end lost 5 bases, the J end lost 0 bases, and 9 bases lay between the germline ends. The germline V gene has CDR1 MSHET and CDR2 SYDVDS. This CDR3 is 14 amino acids long. CDR3 DNA, as far as it was read: TGTGCTAGCAGTCCCGACAATAACCAAGAC. Translated, it gives CASSPDNNQD. The CDR3 reads in full as CASSPDNNQDTQYF.

This clone was observed a few times. Gene names are the mouse ones. The missing CDR3 end, 4 residues past where the read stops, is filled in from the germline J gene. This chain links TRBV13-2 with TRBJ1-2; possible D gene TRBD1, 6 bases. Germline V gene sequence: CDR1 NNHNN, CDR2 SYGAGS (reference sequence). CDR3 size: 12 residues. V gave up 9 bases and J gave up 0 bases, with 9 bases separating them. The DNA read from the CDR3 is TGTGCCACGGGGACACCAAACTCC. Protein sequence: CATGTPNS. The entire CDR3 is CATGTPNSDYTF.

This clone was observed a handful of times. Mouse germline and gene names are used. The read halts 4 residues ahead of the CDR3 end, with the missing end drawn from the germline J gene. This chain connects TRBV17 to TRBJ2-7, with TRBD1 identical over 9 bases. Germline V gives CDR1 MNHDT, CDR2 YYDKIL. V gave up 3 bases and J gave up 2 bases; unmatched junction bases: 2. This CDR3 has 14 amino acids. CDR3: CASSRGQGPYEQYF. The CDR3 bases that were read are TGTGCTAGCAGTAGGGGACAGGGCCCCTAT.

As concerns this clone: The genes and germline here are from mouse. The read halts 4 residues ahead of the CDR3 end, with the missing end drawn from the germline J gene. Other DNA sequences in the sample encode the same CDR3. V usage is TRBV13-1 and J usage is TRBJ2-7; 8 bases are a match to TRBD2. The CDR3 spans 15 residues. In germline, CDR1 is NSHNY, CDR2 SYGAGN. V gave up 2 bases and J gave up 0 bases; unmatched junction bases: 4. The CDR3 loop is CASSEAGGSSYEQYF. CDR3 DNA, as far as it was read: TGTGCCAGCAGTGAGGCTGGGGGGAGCTCCTAT.

On this clone: Genes and germline are mouse. The read terminates 4 residues before the CDR3 end, so the remaining end is supplied by the germline J gene. This sequence joins TRBV19 and TRBJ1-1; 11 bases match TRBD1. Germline values: CDR1 FNHDT, CDR2 SITEND (reference sequence). Germline trimming cut 6 bases from V and 1 base from J; bases unmatched to any gene: 5. The CDR3 loop spans 15 amino acids. CDR3 protein: CASTGQGARNTEVFF. CDR3 bases read: TGTGCCAGCACCGGACAGGGGGCAAGGAACACA.